This T cell receptor beta chain originates from a study of blood T cell repertoires in COVID-19 (dated by TCRdb to about 2020). For the wider study: Samples covering the acute and convalescent phases of COVID-19 were provided by collaborators in the United States, Italy and Spain. The material from the prospective study consisted of cDNA or gDNA derived from T cells, B-cell-depleted T cells, or PBMCs. Subjects who had been exposed to COVID-19, were actively infected with it, or had recovered from it provided the deeply sampled blood TCRbeta repertoires that made up the dataset. The repertoires were released in a freely available public database intended as a resource for research on the immune response to SARS-CoV-2. The samples were drawn from the first 160 participants of the ongoing ImmuneRACE study and from 950 to 1,500 subjects provided by 6 global collaborators. Sample metadata almost always included a de-identified subject ID, COVID-19 status, age in years and sex. HLA class I and class II types, where available, came from metadata supplied by the sample provider rather than from assay-based typing.

Whole blood was collected in K2EDTA tubes by collaborating institutions according to the institutions' own protocols. Collaborator samples were shipped for TCRbeta analysis as frozen whole blood, isolated PBMCs, or DNA extracted from either sample type. Overall study outcomes, separate from this receptor: Clinical and demographic metadata were provided uncurated, with the amount varying by source and participant.

From the cysteine up to the phenylalanine, the CDR3 has a length of 13 residues. Only the CDR3 DNA is retained, 39 bases long and in frame from the first base. Sequences GTSNPN (CDR1) and SVGIG (CDR2) are obtained from the germline V gene (reference sequence). The V end gives up 2 bases and the J end 10 bases, leaving 4 bases in the junction not matched to a gene. TCRbeta CDR3 regions were amplified from genomic DNA by means of the immunoSEQ Assay, a bias-controlled multiplex PCR. The paper's data handling went like this. The number of nucleated cells in each sample was estimated from the amplification of reference gene primers within the assay. To quantify the absolute abundance of each unique TCRbeta CDR3 rearrangement, sequence reads were collapsed and filtered. For each sample, productive Simpson clonality was calculated as the square root of Simpson's diversity index across productive rearrangements. Held by TCRdb, this immuneACCESS table contains in-frame sequences only and omits some clones. Under half of the omission traces to an unresolved V gene where checked; the cause of the rest is unknown. V, J and clone size derive from that table, while D and trimming were established from the DNA sequence. Here the sample has tens of thousands of clones; around 83% occur a single time. The top ten hold roughly 13% of the sample.

Comment on this clone: Its antigen remains unidentified. No quality values exist for individual bases; no much larger clone is one base distant.

The sequence was obtained from a woman aged 70-85 years in a cohort sampled during active COVID-19. The material sequenced was peripheral blood. The chain couples TRBV30 to TRBJ2-3, with 12 middle bases fitting TRBD2. The sequenced DNA is TGTGCCTGGAGTCCGAGGACTAGCGGGGCGCAGTATTTT. Translated, it reads CAWSPRTSGAQYF.